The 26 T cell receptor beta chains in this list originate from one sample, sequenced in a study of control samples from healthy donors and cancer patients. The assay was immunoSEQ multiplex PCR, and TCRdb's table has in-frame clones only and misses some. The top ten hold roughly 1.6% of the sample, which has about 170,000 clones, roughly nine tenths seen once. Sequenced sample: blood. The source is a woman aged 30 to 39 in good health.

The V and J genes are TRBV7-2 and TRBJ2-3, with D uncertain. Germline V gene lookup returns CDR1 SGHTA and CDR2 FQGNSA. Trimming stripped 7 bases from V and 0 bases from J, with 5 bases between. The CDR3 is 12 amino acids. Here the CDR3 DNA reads TGTGCCAGCACCCTTAGCACAGATACGCAGTATTTT. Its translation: CASTLSTDTQYF.

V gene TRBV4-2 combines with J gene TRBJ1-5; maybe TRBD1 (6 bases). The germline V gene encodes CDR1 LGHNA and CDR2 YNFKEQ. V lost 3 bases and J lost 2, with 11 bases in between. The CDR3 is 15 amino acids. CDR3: CASSQSGARNQPQHF. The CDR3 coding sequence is TGTGCCAGCAGCCAGTCAGGGGCCCGCAATCAGCCCCAGCATTTT.

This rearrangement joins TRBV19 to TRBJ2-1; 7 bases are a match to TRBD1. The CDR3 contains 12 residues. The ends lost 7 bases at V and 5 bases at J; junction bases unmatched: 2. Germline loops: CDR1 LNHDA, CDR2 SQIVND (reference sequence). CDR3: CASIGTDNEQFF. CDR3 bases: TGTGCCAGTATCGGGACAGACAATGAGCAGTTCTTC.

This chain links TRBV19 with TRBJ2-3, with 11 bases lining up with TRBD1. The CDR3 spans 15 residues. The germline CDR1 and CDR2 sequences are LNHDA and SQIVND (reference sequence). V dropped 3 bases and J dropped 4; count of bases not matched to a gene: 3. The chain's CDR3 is CASSIGQGASDTQYF. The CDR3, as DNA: TGTGCCAGTAGTATTGGACAGGGGGCGTCAGATACGCAGTATTTT.

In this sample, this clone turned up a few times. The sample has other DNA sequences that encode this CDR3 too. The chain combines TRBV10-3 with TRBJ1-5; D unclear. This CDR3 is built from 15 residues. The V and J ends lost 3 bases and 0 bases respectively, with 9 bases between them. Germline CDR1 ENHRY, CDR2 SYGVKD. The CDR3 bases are TGTGCCATCAGTGAAGGCAGGAATAGCAATCAGCCCCAGCATTTT. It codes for CAISEGRNSNQPQHF.

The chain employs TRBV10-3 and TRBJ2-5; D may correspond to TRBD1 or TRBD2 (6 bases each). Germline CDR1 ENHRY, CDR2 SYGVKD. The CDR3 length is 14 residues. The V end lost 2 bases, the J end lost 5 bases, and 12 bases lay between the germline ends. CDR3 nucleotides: TGTGCCATCAGTGAGGGGGGGCAGGGCGAGACCCAGTACTTC. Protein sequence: CAISEGGQGETQYF.

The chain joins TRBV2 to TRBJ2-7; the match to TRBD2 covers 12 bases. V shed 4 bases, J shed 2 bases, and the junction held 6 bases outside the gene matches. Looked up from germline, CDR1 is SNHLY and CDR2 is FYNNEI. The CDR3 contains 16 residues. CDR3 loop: CASSADPSGRAYEQYF. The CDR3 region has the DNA TGTGCCAGCAGTGCCGACCCTAGCGGGAGGGCCTACGAGCAGTACTTC.

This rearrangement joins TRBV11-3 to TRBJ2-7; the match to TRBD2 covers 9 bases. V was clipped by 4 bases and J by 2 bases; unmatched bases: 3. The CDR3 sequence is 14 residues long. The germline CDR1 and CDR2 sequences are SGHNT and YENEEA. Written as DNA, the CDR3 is TGTGCCAGCAGCTCCGGGACTAGCCCCTACGAGCAGTACTTC. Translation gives CASSSGTSPYEQYF.

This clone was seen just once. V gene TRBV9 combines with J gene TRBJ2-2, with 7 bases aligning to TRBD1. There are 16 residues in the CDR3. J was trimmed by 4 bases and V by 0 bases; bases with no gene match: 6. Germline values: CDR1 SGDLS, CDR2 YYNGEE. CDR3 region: CASSVGAGGFTGELFF. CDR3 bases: TGTGCCAGCAGCGTAGGGGCAGGGGGTTTCACCGGGGAGCTGTTTTTT.

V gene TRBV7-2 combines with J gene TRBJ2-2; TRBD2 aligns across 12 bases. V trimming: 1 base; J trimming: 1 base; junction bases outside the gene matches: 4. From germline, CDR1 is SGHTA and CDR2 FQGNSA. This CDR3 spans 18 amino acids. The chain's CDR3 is CASSLVVLAGGNTGELFF. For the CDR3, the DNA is TGTGCCAGCAGCTTAGTGGTACTAGCGGGAGGGAACACCGGGGAGCTGTTTTTT.

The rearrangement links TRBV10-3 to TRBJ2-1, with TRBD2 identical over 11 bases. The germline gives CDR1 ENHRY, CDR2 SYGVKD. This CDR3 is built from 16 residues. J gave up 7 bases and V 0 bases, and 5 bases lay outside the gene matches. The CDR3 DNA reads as TGTGCCATCAGTGAGTCGAGTAGCGGGAGGGGTAATGAGCAGTTCTTC. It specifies CAISESSSGRGNEQFF.

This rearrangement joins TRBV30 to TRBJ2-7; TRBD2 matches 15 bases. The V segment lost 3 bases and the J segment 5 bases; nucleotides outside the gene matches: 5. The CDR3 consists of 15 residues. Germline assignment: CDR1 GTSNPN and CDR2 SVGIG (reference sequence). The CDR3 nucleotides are TGTGCCTGGAGCGGGACTAGCGGGAGGTGGAACGAGCAGTACTTC. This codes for CAWSGTSGRWNEQYF.

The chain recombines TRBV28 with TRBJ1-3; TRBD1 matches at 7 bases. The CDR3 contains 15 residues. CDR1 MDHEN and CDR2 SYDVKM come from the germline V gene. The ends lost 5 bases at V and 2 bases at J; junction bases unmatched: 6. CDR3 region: CASSPSTGTGNTIYF. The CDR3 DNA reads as TGTGCCAGCAGTCCCTCGACAGGGACTGGAAACACCATATATTTT.

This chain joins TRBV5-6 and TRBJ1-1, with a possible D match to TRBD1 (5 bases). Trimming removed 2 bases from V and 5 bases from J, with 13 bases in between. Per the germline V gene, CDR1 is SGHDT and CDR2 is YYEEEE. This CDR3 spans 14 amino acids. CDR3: CASSFGTFATEAFF. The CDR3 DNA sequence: TGTGCCAGCAGCTTCGGGACCTTCGCAACTGAAGCTTTCTTT.

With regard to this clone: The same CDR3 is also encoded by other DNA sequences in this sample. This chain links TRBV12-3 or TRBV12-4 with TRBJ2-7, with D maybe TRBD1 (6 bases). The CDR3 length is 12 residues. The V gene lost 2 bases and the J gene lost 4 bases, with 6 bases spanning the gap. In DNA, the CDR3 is TGTGCCAGCAGTTTAAGGGGGTACGAGCAGTACTTC. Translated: CASSLRGYEQYF.

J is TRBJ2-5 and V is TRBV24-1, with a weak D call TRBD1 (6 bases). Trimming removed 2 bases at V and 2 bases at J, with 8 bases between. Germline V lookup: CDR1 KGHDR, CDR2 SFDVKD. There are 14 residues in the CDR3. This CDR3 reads CATSDSRGQETQYF. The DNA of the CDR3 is TGTGCCACCAGTGATTCGAGGGGGCAAGAGACCCAGTACTTC.

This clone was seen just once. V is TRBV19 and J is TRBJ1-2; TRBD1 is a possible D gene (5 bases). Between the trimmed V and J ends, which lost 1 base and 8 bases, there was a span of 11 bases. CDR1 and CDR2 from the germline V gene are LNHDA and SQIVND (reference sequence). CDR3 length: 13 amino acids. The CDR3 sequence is CASSIGGRGGYTF. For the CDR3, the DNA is TGTGCCAGTAGTATAGGGGGACGGGGCGGCTACACCTTC.

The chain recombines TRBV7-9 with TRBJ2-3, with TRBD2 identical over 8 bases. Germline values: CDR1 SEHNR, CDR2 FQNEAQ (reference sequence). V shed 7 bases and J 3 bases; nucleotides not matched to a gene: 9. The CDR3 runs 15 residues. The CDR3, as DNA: TGTGCCAGCAACACGGGACTAGTTGGGACAGATACGCAGTATTTT. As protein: CASNTGLVGTDTQYF.

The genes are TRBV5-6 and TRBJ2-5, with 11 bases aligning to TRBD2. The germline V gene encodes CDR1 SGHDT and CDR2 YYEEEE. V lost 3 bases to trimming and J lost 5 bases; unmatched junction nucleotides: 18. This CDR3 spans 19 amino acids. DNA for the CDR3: TGTGCCAGCAGCTCCCGTGGAGTGGTGGTAGCGGGGGGGCGGGAGACCCAGTACTTC. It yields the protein CASSSRGVVVAGGRETQYF.

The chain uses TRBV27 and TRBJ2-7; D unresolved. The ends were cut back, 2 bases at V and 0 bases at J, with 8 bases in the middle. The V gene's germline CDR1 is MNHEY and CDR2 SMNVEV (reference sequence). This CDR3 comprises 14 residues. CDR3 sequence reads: CASSLTRVSYEQYF. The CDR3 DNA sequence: TGTGCCAGCAGTTTAACACGGGTCTCCTACGAGCAGTACTTC.

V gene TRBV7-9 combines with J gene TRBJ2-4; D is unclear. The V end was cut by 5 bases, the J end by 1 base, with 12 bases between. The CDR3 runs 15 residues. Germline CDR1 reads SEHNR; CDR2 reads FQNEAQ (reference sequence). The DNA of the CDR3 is TGTGCCAGCAGCGAAAATAGGGTTGCCAAAAACATTCAGTACTTC. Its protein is CASSENRVAKNIQYF. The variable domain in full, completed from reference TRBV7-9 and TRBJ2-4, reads DTGVSQNPRHKITKRGQNVTFRCDPISEHNRLYWYRQTLGQGPEFLTYFQNEAQLEKSRLLSDRFSAERPKGSFSTLEIQRTEQGDSAMYLCASSENRVAKNIQYFGAGTRLSVL.

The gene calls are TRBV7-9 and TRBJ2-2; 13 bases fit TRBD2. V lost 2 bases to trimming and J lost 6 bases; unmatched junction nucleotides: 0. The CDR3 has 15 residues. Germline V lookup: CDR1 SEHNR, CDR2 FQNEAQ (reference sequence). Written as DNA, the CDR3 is TGTGCCAGCAGCTTAACTAGCGGGAGGGCCGGGGAGCTGTTTTTT. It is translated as CASSLTSGRAGELFF.

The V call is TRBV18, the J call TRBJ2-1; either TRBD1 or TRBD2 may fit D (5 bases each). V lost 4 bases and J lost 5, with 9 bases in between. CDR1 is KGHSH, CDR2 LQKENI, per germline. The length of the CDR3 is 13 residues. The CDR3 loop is CASSHGTDNEQFF. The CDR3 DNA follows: TGTGCCAGCTCACATGGGACGGACAATGAGCAGTTCTTC.

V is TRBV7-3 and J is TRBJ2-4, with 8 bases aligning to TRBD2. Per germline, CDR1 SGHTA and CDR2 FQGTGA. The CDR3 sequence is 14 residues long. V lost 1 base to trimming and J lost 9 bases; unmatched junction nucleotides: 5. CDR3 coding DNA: TGTGCCAGCAGCTTAAACGGGAGGGCCGGCATTCAGTACTTC. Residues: CASSLNGRAGIQYF.

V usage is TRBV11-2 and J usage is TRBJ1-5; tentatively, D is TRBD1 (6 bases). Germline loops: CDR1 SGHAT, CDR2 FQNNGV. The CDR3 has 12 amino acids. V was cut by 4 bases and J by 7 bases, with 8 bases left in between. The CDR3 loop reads CASSSGVQPQHF. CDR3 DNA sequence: TGTGCCAGCAGCTCAGGGGTGCAGCCCCAGCATTTT.

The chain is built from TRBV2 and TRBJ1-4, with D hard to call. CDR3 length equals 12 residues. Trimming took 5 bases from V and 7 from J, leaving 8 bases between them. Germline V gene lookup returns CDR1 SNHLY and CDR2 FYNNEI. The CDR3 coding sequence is TGTGCCAGCAGTAGGGTGGGTGAAAAACTGTTTTTT. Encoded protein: CASSRVGEKLFF.